The source of this TCR beta chain is a study of T cell responses to AZD1222 COVID-19 vaccine. The CDR3 covers 16 residues. V was shortened by 1 base and J by 5 bases, with 17 bases between the two germline ends. Germline V gene lookup returns CDR1 SGHVS and CDR2 FQNEAQ. TCRdb's table, derived via immunoSEQ multiplex PCR, lists solely in-frame clones and lacks some. The sample shows about 170,000 clones, more than 90% of them seen only once. The TCR originated in an adult in good health. Specimen: peripheral blood, collected on day 0 of AZD1222 vaccination. This chain uses TRBV7-8 with TRBJ1-2; no clear D gene. CDR3 loop: CASSLERVPFGYGYTF. In DNA form, the CDR3 reads TGTGCCAGCAGCTTAGAAAGGGTCCCTTTTGGGTATGGCTACACCTTC.